These T cell receptor beta chains were read from a single sample in a study of OX40 agonist ivuxolimab in advanced cancers. Here immunoSEQ multiplex PCR was the method, and the copy in TCRdb shows in-frame clones only, minus some. This sample has tens of thousands of clones, with about 90% found just once. The source was CD4+ or CD8+ T cells sorted from blood, collected in a trial of the OX40 agonist ivuxolimab. The receptors come from an adult with an advanced solid tumor such as melanoma, head and neck, liver or kidney cancer. The CDR3 runs from the conserved cysteine through the conserved F or W.

j_gene: TRBJ1-5
v_gene: TRBV2
CDR3aa: CASSEYGGALNQPQHF

j_gene: TRBJ2-3
v_gene: TRBV11-3
CDR3aa: CASSPGTSDTQYF

j_gene: TRBJ2-5
v_gene: TRBV29-1
CDR3aa: CSVVAGGLREIQYF

j_gene: TRBJ2-1
v_gene: TRBV27
CDR3aa: CASSLRGLNEQFF

j_gene: TRBJ1-6
v_gene: TRBV28
CDR3aa: CASSLGGGVDNSPLHF

j_gene: TRBJ1-3
v_gene: TRBV12-5
CDR3aa: CASGPSDAGPGNTIYF

j_gene: TRBJ1-3
v_gene: TRBV7-9
CDR3aa: CASQQAGNTIYF

j_gene: TRBJ1-2
v_gene: TRBV10-3
CDR3aa: CAISESLFGYGYTF

j_gene: TRBJ2-1
v_gene: TRBV4-2
CDR3aa: CASTWTSGNEQFF

j_gene: TRBJ1-4
v_gene: TRBV7-6
CDR3aa: CASSLVEEKLFF

j_gene: TRBJ2-1
v_gene: TRBV19
CDR3aa: CASSHTSGPSSEQFF

j_gene: TRBJ1-5
v_gene: TRBV27
CDR3aa: CASSPGPGTVGQPQHF

j_gene: TRBJ1-1
v_gene: TRBV6-5
CDR3aa: CASSPDWNTEAFF

j_gene: TRBJ2-1
v_gene: TRBV15
CDR3aa: CATSRPGDNSGIQDEQFF

j_gene: TRBJ1-1
v_gene: TRBV7-6
CDR3aa: CASSLGRGAYEAFF

j_gene: TRBJ2-1
v_gene: TRBV30
CDR3aa: CACGETSVDEQFF

j_gene: TRBJ1-1
v_gene: TRBV9
CDR3aa: CASSVGHGETFF

j_gene: TRBJ2-3
v_gene: TRBV4-1
CDR3aa: CASSQDREGTDTQYF

j_gene: TRBJ2-3
v_gene: TRBV6-1
CDR3aa: CASSDWPGTDTQYF

j_gene: TRBJ1-2
v_gene: TRBV27
CDR3aa: CASSFGAGYGYTF

j_gene: TRBJ2-3
v_gene: TRBV6-6
CDR3aa: CASSQTSLADTQYF

j_gene: TRBJ2-7
v_gene: TRBV27
CDR3aa: CASSTHPPSSYEQYF

j_gene: TRBJ2-3
v_gene: TRBV30
CDR3aa: CAADNTDTQYF

j_gene: TRBJ1-1
v_gene: TRBV4-1
CDR3aa: CASRNIGGPEAFF

j_gene: TRBJ1-2
v_gene: TRBV28
CDR3aa: CASSSATVGVASDYGYTF

j_gene: TRBJ2-1
v_gene: TRBV6-1
CDR3aa: CASSWDRVGLFF

j_gene: TRBJ1-5
v_gene: TRBV30
CDR3aa: CAWSWGGGQPQHF

j_gene: TRBJ2-7
v_gene: TRBV28
CDR3aa: CASSFTPGHQLEQYF

j_gene: TRBJ2-3
v_gene: TRBV6-5
CDR3aa: CASSFVGTDTQYF

j_gene: TRBJ2-7
v_gene: TRBV30
CDR3aa: CAWSGYTSGGGHEQYF

j_gene: TRBJ1-1
v_gene: TRBV9
CDR3aa: CASSPSTGEAFF

j_gene: TRBJ1-5
v_gene: TRBV4-3
CDR3aa: CASSQDRTGPQHF

j_gene: TRBJ2-3
v_gene: TRBV30
CDR3aa: CAWSVLSDTQYF

j_gene: TRBJ2-5
v_gene: TRBV2
CDR3aa: CASSEGVLTQYF

j_gene: TRBJ1-2
v_gene: TRBV6-5
CDR3aa: CASTIGVHYGYTF

j_gene: TRBJ1-1
v_gene: TRBV19
CDR3aa: CASTSLGVTEAFF

j_gene: TRBJ2-7
v_gene: TRBV5-3
CDR3aa: CARSSPRGQGDYEQYF

j_gene: TRBJ1-1
v_gene: TRBV6-1
CDR3aa: CASSGQWWTEAFF

j_gene: TRBJ1-1
v_gene: TRBV19
CDR3aa: CASSIELPLSSDDTEAFF

j_gene: TRBJ1-2
v_gene: TRBV27
CDR3aa: CASSPAGSVYGYTF

j_gene: TRBJ2-3
v_gene: TRBV6-5
CDR3aa: CASSYVGLSDTQYF

j_gene: TRBJ1-6
v_gene: TRBV6-5
CDR3aa: CASSYSGVDNSPLHF

j_gene: TRBJ2-3
v_gene: TRBV9
CDR3aa: CASSVLGPPIDTQYF

j_gene: TRBJ1-2
v_gene: TRBV2
CDR3aa: CASRGSRDLYAYTF

j_gene: TRBJ1-6
v_gene: TRBV28
CDR3aa: CASKRGSSYNSPLHF

j_gene: TRBJ1-1
v_gene: TRBV6-6
CDR3aa: CASSYPRDGNTEAFF

j_gene: TRBJ2-3
v_gene: TRBV27
CDR3aa: CASSMTSAYTDTQYF

j_gene: TRBJ2-3
v_gene: TRBV30
CDR3aa: CAWSLLADTQYF

j_gene: TRBJ2-3
v_gene: TRBV9
CDR3aa: CASSGNRNTQYF